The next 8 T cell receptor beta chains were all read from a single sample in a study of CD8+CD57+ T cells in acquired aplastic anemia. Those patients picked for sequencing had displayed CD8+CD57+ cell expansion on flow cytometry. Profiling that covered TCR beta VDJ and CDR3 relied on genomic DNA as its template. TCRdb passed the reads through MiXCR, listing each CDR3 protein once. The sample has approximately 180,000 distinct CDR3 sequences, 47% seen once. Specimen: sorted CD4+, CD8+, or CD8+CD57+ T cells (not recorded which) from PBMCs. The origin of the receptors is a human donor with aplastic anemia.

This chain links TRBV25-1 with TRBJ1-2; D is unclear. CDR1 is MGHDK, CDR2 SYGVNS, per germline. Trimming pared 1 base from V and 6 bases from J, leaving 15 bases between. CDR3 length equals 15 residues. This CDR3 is CASSEFEGIVNGYTF. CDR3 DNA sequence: TGTGCCAGCAGTGAATTTGAAGGTATAGTGAATGGCTACACCTTC.

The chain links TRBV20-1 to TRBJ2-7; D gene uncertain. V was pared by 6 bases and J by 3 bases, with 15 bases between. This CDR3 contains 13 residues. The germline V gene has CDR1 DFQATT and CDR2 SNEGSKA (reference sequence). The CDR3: CSASSLALYEQYF. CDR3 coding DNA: TGCAGTGCCAGCAGCTTGGCTCTCTACGAGCAGTACTTC.

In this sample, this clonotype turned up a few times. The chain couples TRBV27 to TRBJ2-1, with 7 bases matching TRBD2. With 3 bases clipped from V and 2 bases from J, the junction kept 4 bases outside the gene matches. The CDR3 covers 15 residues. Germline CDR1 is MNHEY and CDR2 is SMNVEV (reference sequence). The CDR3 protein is CASSLGLAAYNEQFF. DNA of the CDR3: TGTGCCAGCAGTTTGGGTCTAGCGGCCTACAATGAGCAGTTCTTC.

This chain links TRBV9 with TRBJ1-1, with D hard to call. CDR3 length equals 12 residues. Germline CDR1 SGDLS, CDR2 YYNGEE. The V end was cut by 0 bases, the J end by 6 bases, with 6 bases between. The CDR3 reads CASSVGEAEAFF. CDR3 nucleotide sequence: TGTGCCAGCAGCGTAGGAGAGGCTGAAGCTTTCTTT.

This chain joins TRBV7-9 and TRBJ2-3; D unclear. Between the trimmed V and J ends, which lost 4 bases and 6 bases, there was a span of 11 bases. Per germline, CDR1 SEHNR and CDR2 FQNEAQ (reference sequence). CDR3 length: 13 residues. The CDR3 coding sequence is TGTGCCAGCAGCTCAGAGGCCGCCGATACGCAGTATTTT. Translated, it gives CASSSEAADTQYF.

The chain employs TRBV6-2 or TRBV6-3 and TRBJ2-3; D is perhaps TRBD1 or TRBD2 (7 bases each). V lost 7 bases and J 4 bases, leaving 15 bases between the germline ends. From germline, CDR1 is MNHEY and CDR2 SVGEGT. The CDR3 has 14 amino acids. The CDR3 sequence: CASITRGRADTQYF. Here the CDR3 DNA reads TGTGCCAGCATCACCAGGGGGAGGGCAGATACGCAGTATTTT.

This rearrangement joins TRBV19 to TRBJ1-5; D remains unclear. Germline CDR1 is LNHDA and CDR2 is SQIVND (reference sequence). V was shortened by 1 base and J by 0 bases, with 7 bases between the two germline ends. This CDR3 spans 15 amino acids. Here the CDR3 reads CASSIGRGSNQPQHF. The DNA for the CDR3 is TGTGCCAGTAGTATAGGGCGGGGTAGCAATCAGCCCCAGCATTTT.

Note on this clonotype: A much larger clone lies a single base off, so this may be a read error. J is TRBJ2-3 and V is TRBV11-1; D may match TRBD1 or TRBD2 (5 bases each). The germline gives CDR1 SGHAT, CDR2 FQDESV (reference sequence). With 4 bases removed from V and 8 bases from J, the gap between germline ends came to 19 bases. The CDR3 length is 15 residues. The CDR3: CASSCEGGRGVTQYF. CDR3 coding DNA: TGTGCCAGCAGCTGTGAGGGTGGACGAGGGGTTACGCAGTATTTT.